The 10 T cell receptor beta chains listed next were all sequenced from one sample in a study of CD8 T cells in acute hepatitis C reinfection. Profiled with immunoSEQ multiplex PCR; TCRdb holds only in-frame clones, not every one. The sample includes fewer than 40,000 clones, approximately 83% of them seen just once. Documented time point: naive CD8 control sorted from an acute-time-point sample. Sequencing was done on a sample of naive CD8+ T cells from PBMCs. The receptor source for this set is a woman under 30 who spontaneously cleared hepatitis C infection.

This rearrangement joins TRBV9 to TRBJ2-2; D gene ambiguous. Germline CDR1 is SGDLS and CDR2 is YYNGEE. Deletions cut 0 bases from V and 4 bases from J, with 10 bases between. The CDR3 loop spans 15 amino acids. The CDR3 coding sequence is TGTGCCAGCAGCGTAGTGGGTCCCAGCACCGGGGAGCTGTTTTTT. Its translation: CASSVVGPSTGELFF.

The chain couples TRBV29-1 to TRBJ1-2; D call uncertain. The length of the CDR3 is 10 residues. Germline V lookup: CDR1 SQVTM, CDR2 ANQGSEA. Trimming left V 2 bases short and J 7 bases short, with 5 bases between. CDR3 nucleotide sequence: TGCAGCGTTGAATTGAGTGGCTACACCTTC. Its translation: CSVELSGYTF.

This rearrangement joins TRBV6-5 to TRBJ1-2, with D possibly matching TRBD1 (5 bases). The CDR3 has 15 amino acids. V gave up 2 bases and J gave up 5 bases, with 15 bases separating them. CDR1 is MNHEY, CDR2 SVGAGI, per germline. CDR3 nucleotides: TGTGCCAGCAGTTACCGCATCGGGACGGGATATGGCTACACCTTC. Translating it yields CASSYRIGTGYGYTF.

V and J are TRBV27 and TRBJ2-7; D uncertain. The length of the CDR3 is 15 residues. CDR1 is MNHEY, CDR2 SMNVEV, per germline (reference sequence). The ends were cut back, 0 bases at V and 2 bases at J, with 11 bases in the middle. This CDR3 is CASSLSPYRPYEQYF. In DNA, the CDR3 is TGTGCCAGCAGTTTATCCCCATATCGGCCCTACGAGCAGTACTTC.

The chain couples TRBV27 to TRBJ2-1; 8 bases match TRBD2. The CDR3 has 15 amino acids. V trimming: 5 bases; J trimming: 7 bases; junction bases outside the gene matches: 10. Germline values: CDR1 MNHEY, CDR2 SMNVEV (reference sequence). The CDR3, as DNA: TGTGCCAGCAGTATTGGGACTAGTGGGAGGAATGAGCAGTTCTTC. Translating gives CASSIGTSGRNEQFF.

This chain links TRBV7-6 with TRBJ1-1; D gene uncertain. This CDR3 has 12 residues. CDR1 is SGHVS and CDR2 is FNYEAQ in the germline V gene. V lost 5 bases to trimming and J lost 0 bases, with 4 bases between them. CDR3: CASSRLNTEAFF. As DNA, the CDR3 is TGTGCCAGCAGCCGATTGAACACTGAAGCTTTCTTT. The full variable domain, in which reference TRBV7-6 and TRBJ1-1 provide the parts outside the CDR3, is GAGVSQSPRYKVTKRGQDVALRCDPISGHVSLYWYRQALGQGPEFLTYFNYEAQQDKSGLPNDRFSAERPEGSISTLTIQRTEQRDSAMYRCASSRLNTEAFFGQGTRLTVV.

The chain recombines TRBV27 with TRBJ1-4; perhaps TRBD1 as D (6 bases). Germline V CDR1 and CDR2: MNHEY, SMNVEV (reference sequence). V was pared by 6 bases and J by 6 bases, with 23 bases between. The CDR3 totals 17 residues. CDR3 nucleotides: TGTGCCAGCAGCGGTTCTCTTTTGGGGGGCGCTTATGAAAAACTGTTTTTT. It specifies CASSGSLLGGAYEKLFF. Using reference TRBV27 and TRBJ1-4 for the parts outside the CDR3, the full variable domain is EAQVTQNPRYLITVTGKKLTVTCSQNMNHEYMSWYRQDPGLGLRQIYYSMNVEVTDKGDVPEGYKVSRKEKRNFPLILESPSPNQTSLYFCASSGSLLGGAYEKLFFGSGTQLSVL.

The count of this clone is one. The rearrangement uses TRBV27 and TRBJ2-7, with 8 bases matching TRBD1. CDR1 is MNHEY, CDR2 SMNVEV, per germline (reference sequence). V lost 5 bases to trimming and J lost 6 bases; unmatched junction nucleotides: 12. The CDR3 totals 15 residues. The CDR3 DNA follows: TGTGCCAGCAGTACACACAGGGAGACAGGGGCCGAGCAGTACTTC. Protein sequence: CASSTHRETGAEQYF.

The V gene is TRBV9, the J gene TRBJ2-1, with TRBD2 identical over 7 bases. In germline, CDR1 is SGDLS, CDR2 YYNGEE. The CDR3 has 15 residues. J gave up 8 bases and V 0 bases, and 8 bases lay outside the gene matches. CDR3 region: CASSVATGGGDEQFF. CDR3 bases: TGTGCCAGCAGCGTAGCTACGGGTGGGGGGGATGAGCAGTTCTTC.

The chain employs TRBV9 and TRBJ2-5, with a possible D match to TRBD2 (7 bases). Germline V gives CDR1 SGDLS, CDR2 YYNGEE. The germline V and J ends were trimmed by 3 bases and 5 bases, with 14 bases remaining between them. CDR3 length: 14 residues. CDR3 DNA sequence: TGTGCCAGCAGCGAGGGGGGCGGGAGTGAGACCCAGTACTTC. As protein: CASSEGGGSETQYF.